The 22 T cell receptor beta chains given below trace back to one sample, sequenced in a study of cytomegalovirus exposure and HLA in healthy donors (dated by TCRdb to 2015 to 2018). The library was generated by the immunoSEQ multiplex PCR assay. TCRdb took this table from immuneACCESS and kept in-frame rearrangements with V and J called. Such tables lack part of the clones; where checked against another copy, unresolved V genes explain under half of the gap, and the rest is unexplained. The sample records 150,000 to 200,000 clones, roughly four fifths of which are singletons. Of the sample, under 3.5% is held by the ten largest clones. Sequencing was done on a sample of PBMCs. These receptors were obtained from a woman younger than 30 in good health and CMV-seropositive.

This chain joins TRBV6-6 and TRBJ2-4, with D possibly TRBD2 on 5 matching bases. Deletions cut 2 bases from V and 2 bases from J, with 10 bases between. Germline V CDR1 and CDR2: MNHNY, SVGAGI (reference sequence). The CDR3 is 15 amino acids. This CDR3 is CASSYRELSKNIQYF. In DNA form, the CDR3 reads TGTGCCAGCAGTTACAGGGAGCTTTCCAAAAACATTCAGTACTTC.

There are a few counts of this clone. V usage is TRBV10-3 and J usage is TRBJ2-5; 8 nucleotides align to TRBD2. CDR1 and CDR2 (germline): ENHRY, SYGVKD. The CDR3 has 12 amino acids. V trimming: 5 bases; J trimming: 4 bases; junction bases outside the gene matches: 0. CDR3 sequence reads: CAISRGGETQYF. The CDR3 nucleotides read TGTGCCATCAGTCGGGGGGGAGAGACCCAGTACTTC.

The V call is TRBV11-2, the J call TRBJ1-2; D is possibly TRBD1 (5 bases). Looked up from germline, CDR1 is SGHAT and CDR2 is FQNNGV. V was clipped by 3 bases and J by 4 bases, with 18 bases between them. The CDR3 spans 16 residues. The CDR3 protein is CASSLYPGSRGYGYTF. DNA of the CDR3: TGTGCCAGCAGCTTGTACCCGGGCTCTAGGGGCTATGGCTACACCTTC.

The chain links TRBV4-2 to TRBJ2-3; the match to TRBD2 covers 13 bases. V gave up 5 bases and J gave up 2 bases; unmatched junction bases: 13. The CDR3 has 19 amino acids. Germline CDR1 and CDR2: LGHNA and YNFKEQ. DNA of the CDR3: TGTGCCAGCAGCGAACTTCCCGGAGGGACTAGCGGGGCCACAGATACGCAGTATTTT. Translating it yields CASSELPGGTSGATDTQYF.

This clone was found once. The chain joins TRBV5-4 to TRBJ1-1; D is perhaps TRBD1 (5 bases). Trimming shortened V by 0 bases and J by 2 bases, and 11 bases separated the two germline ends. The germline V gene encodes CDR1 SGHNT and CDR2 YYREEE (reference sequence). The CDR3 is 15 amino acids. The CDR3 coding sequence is TGTGCCAGCAGCTTGGCAGGGCAAGCCAACACTGAAGCTTTCTTT. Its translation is CASSLAGQANTEAFF.

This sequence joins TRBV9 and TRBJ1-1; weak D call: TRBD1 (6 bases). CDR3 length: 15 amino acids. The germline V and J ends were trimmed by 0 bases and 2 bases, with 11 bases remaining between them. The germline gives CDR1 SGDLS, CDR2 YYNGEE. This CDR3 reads CASSVDVGANTEAFF. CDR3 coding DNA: TGTGCCAGCAGCGTAGACGTGGGGGCAAACACTGAAGCTTTCTTT.

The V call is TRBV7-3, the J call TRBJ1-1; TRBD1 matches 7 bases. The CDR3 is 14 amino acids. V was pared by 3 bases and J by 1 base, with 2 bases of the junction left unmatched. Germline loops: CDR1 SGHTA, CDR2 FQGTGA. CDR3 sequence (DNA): TGTGCCAGCAGCTTGACAGGGACGAACACTGAAGCTTTCTTT. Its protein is CASSLTGTNTEAFF.

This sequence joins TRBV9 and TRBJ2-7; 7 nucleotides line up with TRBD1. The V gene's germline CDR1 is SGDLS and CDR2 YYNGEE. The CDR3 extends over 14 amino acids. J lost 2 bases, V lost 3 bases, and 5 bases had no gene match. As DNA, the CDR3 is TGTGCCAGCAGCGAACAGGGGTACCCCTACGAGCAGTACTTC. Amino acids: CASSEQGYPYEQYF.

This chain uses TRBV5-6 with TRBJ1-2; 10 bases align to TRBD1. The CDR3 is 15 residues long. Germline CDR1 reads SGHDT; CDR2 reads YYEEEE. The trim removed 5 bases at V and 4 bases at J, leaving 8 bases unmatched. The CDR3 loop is CASSSGTGDVYGYTF. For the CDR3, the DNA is TGTGCCAGCAGTTCCGGGACAGGGGACGTCTATGGCTACACCTTC. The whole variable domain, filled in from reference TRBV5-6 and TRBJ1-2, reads DAGVTQSPTHLIKTRGQQVTLRCSPKSGHDTVSWYQQALGQGPQFIFQYYEEEERQRGNFPDRFSGHQFPNYSSELNVNALLLGDSALYLCASSSGTGDVYGYTFGSGTRLTVV.

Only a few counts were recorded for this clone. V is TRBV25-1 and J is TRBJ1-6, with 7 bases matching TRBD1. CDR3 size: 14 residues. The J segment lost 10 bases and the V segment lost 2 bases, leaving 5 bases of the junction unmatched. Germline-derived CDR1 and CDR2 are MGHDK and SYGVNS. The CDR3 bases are TGTGCCAGCAGTGAAGGGCAGGGGGACTCACCCCTCCACTTT. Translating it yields CASSEGQGDSPLHF.

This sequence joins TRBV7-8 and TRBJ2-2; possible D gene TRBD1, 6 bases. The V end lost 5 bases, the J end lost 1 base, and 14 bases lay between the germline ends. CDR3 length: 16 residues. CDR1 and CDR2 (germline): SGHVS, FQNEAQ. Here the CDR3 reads CASSARDTKNTGELFF. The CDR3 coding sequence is TGTGCCAGCAGCGCCCGGGACACGAAGAACACCGGGGAGCTGTTTTTT.

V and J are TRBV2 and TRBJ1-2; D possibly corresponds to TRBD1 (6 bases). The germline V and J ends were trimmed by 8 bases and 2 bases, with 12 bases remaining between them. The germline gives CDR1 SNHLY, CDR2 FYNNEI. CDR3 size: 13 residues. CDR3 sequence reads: CASAPQGNYGYTF. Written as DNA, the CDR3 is TGTGCCAGCGCTCCCCAGGGGAACTATGGCTACACCTTC. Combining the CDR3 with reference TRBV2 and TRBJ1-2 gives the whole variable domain EPEVTQTPSHQVTQMGQEVILRCVPISNHLYFYWYRQILGQKVEFLVSFYNNEISEKSEIFDDQFSVERPDGSNFTLKIRSTKLEDSAMYFCASAPQGNYGYTFGSGTRLTVV.

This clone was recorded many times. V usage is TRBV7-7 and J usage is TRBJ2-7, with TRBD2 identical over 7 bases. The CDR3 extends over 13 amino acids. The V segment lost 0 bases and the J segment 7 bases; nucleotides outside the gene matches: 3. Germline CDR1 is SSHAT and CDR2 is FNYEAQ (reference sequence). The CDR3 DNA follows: TGTGCCAGCAGCTTAGCCCAGGGAGGGGAGCAGTACTTC. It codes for CASSLAQGGEQYF.

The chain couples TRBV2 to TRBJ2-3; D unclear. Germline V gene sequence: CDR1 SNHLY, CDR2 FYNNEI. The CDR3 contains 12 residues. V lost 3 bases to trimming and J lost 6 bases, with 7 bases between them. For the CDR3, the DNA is TGTGCCAGCAGTGAGGGCCGGGATACGCAGTATTTT. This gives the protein CASSEGRDTQYF.

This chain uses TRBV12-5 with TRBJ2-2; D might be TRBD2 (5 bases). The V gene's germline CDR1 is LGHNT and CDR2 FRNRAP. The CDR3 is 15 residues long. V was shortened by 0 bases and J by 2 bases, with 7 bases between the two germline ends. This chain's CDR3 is CASGLVLGNTGELFF. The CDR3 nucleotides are TGTGCTAGTGGTTTGGTACTAGGTAACACCGGGGAGCTGTTTTTT. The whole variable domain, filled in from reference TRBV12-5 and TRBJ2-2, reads DARVTQTPRHKVTEMGQEVTMRCQPILGHNTVFWYRQTMMQGLELLAYFRNRAPLDDSGMPKDRFSAEMPDATLATLKIQPSEPRDSAVYFCASGLVLGNTGELFFGEGSRLTVL.

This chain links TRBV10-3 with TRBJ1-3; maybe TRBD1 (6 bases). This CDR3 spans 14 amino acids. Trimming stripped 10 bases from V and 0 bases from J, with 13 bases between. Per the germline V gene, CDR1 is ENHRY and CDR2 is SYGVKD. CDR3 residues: CASGQSLSGNTIYF. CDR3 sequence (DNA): TGTGCCAGCGGACAGTCCCTCTCTGGAAACACCATATATTTT.

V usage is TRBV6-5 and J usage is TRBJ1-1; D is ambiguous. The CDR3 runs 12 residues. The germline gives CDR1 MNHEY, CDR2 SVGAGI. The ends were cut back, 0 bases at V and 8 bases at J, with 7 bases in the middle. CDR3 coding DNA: TGTGCCAGCAGTTACTCCCTAGGCGAAGCTTTCTTT. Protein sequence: CASSYSLGEAFF.

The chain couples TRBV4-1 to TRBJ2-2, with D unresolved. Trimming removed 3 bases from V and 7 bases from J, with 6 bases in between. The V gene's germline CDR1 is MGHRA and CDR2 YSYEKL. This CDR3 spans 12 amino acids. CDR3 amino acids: CASSHPRGELFF. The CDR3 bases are TGCGCCAGCAGCCACCCCCGCGGGGAGCTGTTTTTT.

Here the CDR3 DNA reads TGTGCCAGCACCTCGGGGGGACCCTACAATGAGCAGTTCTTC. This gives the protein CASTSGGPYNEQFF. The chain has TRBV6-5 and TRBJ2-1; 7 nucleotides align to TRBD2. The CDR3 sequence is 14 residues long. Germline CDR1 is MNHEY and CDR2 is SVGAGI. The V segment lost 7 bases and the J segment 2 bases; nucleotides outside the gene matches: 5.

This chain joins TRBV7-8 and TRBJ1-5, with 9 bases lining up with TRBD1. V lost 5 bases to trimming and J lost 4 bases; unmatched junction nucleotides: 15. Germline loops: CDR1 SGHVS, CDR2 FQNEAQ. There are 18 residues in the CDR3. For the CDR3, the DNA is TGTGCCAGCAGCGGATGGGACAGGGCTTCTCTAGGAAATCAGCCCCAGCATTTT. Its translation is CASSGWDRASLGNQPQHF.

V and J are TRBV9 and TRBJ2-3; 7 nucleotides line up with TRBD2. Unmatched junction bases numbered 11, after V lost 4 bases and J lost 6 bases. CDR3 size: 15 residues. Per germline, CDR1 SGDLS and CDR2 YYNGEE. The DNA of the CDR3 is TGTGCCAGCAGCAAGACTACGGGGGGACCCGATACGCAGTATTTT. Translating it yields CASSKTTGGPDTQYF.

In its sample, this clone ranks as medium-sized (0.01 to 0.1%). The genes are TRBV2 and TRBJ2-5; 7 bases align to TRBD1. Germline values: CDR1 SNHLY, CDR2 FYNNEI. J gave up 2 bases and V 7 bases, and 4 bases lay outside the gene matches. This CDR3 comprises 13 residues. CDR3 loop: CASTGTVQETQYF. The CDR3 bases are TGTGCCAGCACTGGGACAGTACAAGAGACCCAGTACTTC.